This T cell receptor (beta chain) was sequenced during a study of cytomegalovirus exposure and HLA in healthy donors. This CDR3 is 14 amino acids long. V was clipped by 4 bases and J by 8 bases, with 16 bases between them. Germline CDR1 and CDR2: SGDLS and YYNGEE. The data were produced by immunoSEQ multiplex PCR, yet TCRdb's version contains in-frame clones alone and is incomplete. The data show about 150,000 clones, roughly 84% seen once. The chain joins TRBV9 to TRBJ2-1, with D maybe TRBD1 (7 bases). The source is a human donor in good health. The source material was PBMCs. CDR3 DNA sequence: TGTGCCAGCAGCCTACTTGACAGGGAGGATGAGCAGTTCTTC. This translates into CASSLLDREDEQFF.